The present entry profiles one T cell receptor (beta chain) with its context. The antigen is not known. Trimming took off 6 bases at V and 2 bases at J, with 31 bases between the two ends. The CDR3 runs 21 residues. The record originates from a study of T cells after yellow fever vaccination. Study-wide context: Preparation used SMART-Seq v4 Ultra Low Input for the low-cell-number fractions. Overall study findings and caveats: The appearance of a small share of clonotypes in both CD4 and CD8 compartments was observed. Faster peaking, at day 5 versus 15, marked a secondary response that was weaker.

Template switching by 5'RACE produced TCR cDNA, adding a universal primer site and UMIs. Using its own MiXCR run on the 5' RACE reads, TCRdb lists one record per CDR3 protein. The sample lists a few hundred thousand distinct CDR3 sequences, roughly 3.5% occurring once. The chain joins TRBV23-1 to TRBJ2-2; tentative D call: TRBD2 (5 bases). TRBV23-1 counts as an open reading frame of uncertain function. The receptor comes from a man between 18 and 35 years old who received the YFV17D yellow fever vaccine. Material: PBMCs, obtained on the day of the yellow fever booster vaccination. The CDR3 here is CASRLEHGDGGRVGNTGELFF. For the CDR3, the DNA is TGCGCCAGCAGGCTAGAACACGGAGATGGAGGCCGGGTCGGAAACACCGGGGAGCTGTTTTTT.